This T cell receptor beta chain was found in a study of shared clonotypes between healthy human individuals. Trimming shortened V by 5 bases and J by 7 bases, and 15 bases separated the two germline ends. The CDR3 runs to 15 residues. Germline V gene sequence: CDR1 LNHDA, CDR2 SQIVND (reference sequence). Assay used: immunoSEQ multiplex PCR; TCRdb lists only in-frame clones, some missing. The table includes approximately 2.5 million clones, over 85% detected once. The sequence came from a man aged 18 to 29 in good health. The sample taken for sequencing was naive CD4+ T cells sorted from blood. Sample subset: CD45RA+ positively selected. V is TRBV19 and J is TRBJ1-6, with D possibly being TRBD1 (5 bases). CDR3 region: CASSSGITGNSPLHF. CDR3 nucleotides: TGTGCCAGTAGTTCCGGGATTACAGGAAATTCACCCCTCCACTTT.